This T cell receptor beta chain stems from a study of T cells in Graves' hyperthyroidism and ophthalmopathy. The table lists this clonotype with a few counts. Its antigen remains unidentified. A much larger clone is a single base away; this may be a read error. The study excluded patients with uncontrolled infection, other autoimmune disease, pregnancy or lactation. Diagnostic assessment was based on clinical symptoms, serum thyroxine and TRAb, thyroid ultrasound and orbital computed tomography. Out of about 10 ml of fresh peripheral blood came the PBMCs. Broader study findings: Researchers found most expanded thyroid clonotypes above 0.001 in blood as well.

What was amplified from RNA transcripts were TCR beta CDR3 regions. TCR CDR3 regions were first amplified by RT-PCR with HTBI primers. Using its own MiXCR run on the multiplex PCR reads, TCRdb lists one record per CDR3 protein. The table has about 400,000 distinct CDR3 sequences, 13% seen once. CDR3 length: 14 amino acids. V lost 5 bases, J lost 10 bases, and 8 bases stayed unmatched. The sequencing input was blood. This rearrangement joins TRBV12-3 or TRBV12-4 to TRBJ1-6, with 7 bases aligning to TRBD1. This sequence originates from a woman between 18 and 30 years old with Graves' hyperthyroidism. CDR3 in amino acids: CASSTGAMGSPLHF. The CDR3 region has the DNA TGTGCCAGCAGTACAGGGGCAATGGGATCACCCCTCCACTTT.